Below are 3 T cell receptor beta chains sequenced from a single sample in a study of blood T cell repertoires in COVID-19. Assay used: immunoSEQ multiplex PCR; TCRdb lists only in-frame clones, some missing. The table includes under 250,000 clones, 80% to 90% detected once. Sequencing used peripheral blood. Source of these receptors: a man aged 45-65 years with COVID-19, enrolled during active disease.

The V gene is TRBV2, the J gene TRBJ2-7, with D unclear. Germline V gives CDR1 SNHLY, CDR2 FYNNEI. The ends were cut back, 6 bases at V and 2 bases at J, with 8 bases in the middle. CDR3 length: 12 residues. This chain's CDR3 is CASSPVTYEQYF. The CDR3, as DNA: TGTGCCAGCAGCCCAGTGACCTACGAGCAGTACTTC.

V usage is TRBV10-3 and J usage is TRBJ1-3, with 8 bases fitting TRBD1. With V trimmed by 8 bases and J by 4 bases, 13 bases remained unmatched. This CDR3 contains 16 residues. From germline, CDR1 is ENHRY and CDR2 SYGVKD. This CDR3 reads CAIGRDRSREGNTIYF. The CDR3 nucleotides are TGTGCCATCGGAAGGGACAGGTCGAGAGAAGGAAACACCATATATTTT.

The CDR3 region has the DNA TGTGCCAGCAGTGAACCGGGACAGGGCTACGAGCAGTACTTC. It translates to CASSEPGQGYEQYF. The V and J genes are TRBV6-1 and TRBJ2-7; 9 nucleotides match TRBD1. Per germline, CDR1 MNHNS and CDR2 SASEGT. V trimming: 2 bases; J trimming: 3 bases; junction bases outside the gene matches: 2. The CDR3 totals 14 residues.